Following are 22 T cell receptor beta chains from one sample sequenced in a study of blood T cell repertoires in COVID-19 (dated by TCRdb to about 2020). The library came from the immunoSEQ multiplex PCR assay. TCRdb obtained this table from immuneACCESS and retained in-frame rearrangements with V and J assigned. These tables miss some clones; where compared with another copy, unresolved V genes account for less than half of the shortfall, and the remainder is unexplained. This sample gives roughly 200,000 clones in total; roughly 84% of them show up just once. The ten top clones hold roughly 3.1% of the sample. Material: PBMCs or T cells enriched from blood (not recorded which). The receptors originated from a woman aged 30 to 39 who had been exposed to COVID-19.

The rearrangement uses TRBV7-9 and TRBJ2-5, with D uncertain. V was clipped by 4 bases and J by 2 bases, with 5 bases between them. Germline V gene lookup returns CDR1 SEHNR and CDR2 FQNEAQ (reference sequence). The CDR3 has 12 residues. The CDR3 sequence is CASSSRQETQYF. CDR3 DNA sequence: TGTGCCAGCAGCTCCAGACAAGAGACCCAGTACTTC.

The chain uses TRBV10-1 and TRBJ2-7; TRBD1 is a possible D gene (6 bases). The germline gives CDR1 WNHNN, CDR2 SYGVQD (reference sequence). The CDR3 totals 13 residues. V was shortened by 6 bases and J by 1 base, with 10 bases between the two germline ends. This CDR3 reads CASRGDKSYEQYF. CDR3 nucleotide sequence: TGCGCCAGCAGGGGGGACAAGTCCTACGAGCAGTACTTC.

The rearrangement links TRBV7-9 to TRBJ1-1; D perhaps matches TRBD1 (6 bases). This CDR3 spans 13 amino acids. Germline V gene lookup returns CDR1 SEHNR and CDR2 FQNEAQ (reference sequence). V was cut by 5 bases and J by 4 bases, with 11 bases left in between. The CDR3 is CASSPSRGTEAFF. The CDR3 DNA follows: TGTGCCAGCAGCCCATCCAGGGGCACTGAAGCTTTCTTT.

The CDR3 sequence: CASSRTGTSGGTDTQYF. For the CDR3, the DNA is TGCGCCAGCAGCCGGACCGGGACTAGCGGGGGGACAGATACGCAGTATTTT. V is TRBV5-1 and J is TRBJ2-3; 15 bases align to TRBD2. V shed 4 bases, J shed 3 bases, and the junction held 6 bases outside the gene matches. Germline V gene lookup returns CDR1 SGHRS and CDR2 YFSETQ. The CDR3 spans 17 residues. The whole variable domain, remainder taken from reference TRBV5-1 and TRBJ2-3, is KAGVTQTPRYLIKTRGQQVTLSCSPISGHRSVSWYQQTPGQGLQFLFEYFSETQRNKGNFPGRFSGRQFSNSRSEMNVSTLELGDSALYLCASSRTGTSGGTDTQYFGPGTRLTVL.

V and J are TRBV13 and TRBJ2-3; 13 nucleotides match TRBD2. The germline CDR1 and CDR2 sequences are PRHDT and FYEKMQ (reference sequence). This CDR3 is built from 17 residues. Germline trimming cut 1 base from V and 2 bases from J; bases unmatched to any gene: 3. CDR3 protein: CASSLETSGGFTDTQYF. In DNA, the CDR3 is TGTGCCAGCAGCTTAGAGACTAGCGGGGGGTTCACAGATACGCAGTATTTT.

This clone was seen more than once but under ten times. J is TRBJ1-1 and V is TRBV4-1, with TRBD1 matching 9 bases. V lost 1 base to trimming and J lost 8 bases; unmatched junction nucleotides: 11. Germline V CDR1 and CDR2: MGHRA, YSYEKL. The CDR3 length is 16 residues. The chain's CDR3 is CASSQVWGQGLAEAFF. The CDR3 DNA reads TGCGCCAGCAGCCAAGTGTGGGGACAGGGCCTCGCCGAAGCTTTCTTT.

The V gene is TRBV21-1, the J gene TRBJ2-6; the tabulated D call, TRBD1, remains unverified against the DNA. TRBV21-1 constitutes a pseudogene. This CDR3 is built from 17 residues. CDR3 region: CASSKGSGASGANVLTF. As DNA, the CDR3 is TGTGCCAGCAGCAAAGGGTCAGGGGCGTCTGGGGCCAACGTCCTGACTTTC.

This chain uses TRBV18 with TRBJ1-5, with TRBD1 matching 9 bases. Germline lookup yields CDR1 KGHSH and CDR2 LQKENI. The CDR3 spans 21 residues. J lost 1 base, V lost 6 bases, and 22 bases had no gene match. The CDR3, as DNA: TGTGCCAGCTCCCTCGATCGGGGGACAGGGATAAGCGAACCAAGCAATCAGCCCCAGCATTTT. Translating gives CASSLDRGTGISEPSNQPQHF. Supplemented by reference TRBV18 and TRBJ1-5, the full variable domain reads NAGVMQNPRHLVRRRGQEARLRCSPMKGHSHVYWYRQLPEEGLKFMVYLQKENIIDESGMPKERFSAEFPKEGPSILRIQQVVRGDSAAYFCASSLDRGTGISEPSNQPQHFGDGTRLSIL.

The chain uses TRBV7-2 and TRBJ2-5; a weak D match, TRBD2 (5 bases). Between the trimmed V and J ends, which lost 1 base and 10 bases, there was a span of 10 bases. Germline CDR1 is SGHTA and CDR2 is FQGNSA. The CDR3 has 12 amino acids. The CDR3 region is CASSLDGLLQYF. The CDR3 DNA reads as TGTGCCAGCAGCTTAGACGGACTTCTCCAGTACTTC.

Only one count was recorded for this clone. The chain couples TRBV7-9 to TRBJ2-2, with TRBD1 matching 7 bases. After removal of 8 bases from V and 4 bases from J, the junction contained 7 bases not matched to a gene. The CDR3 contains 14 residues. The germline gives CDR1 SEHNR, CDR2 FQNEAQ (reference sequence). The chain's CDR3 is CASRDSFFTGELFF. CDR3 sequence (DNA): TGTGCCAGCCGGGACAGCTTTTTCACCGGGGAGCTGTTTTTT. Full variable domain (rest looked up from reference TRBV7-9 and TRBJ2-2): DTGVSQNPRHKITKRGQNVTFRCDPISEHNRLYWYRQTLGQGPEFLTYFQNEAQLEKSRLLSDRFSAERPKGSFSTLEIQRTEQGDSAMYLCASRDSFFTGELFFGEGSRLTVL.

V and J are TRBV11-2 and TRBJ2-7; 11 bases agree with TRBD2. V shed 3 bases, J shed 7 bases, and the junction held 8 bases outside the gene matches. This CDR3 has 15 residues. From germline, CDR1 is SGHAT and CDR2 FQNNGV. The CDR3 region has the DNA TGTGCCAGCAGCTTTCAACTAGCGGGGGCTGGGGAGCAGTACTTC. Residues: CASSFQLAGAGEQYF. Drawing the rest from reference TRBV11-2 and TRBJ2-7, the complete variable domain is EAGVAQSPRYKIIEKRQSVAFWCNPISGHATLYWYQQILGQGPKLLIQFQNNGVVDDSQLPKDRFSAERLKGVDSTLKIQPAKLEDSAVYLCASSFQLAGAGEQYFGPGTRLTVT.

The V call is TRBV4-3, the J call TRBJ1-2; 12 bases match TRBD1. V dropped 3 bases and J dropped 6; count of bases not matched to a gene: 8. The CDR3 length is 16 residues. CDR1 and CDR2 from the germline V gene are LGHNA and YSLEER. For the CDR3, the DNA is TGCGCCAGCAGCCAGATCCCGGGACAGGGGGCTGATGGCTACACCTTC. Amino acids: CASSQIPGQGADGYTF.

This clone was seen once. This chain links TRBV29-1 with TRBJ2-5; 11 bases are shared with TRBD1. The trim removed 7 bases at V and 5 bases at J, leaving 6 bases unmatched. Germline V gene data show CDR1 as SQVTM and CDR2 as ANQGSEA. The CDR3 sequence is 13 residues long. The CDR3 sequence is CSERTGGRETQYF. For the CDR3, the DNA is TGCAGCGAGAGGACAGGGGGCAGGGAGACCCAGTACTTC.

CDR3 sequence: CASSDRAEETQYF. CDR3 nucleotide sequence: TGTGCCAGCAGCGACAGGGCCGAAGAGACCCAGTACTTC. This chain links TRBV7-9 with TRBJ2-5; 7 bases map to TRBD1. Trimming removed 5 bases from V and 3 bases from J; junction bases left unmatched: 3. Germline lookup yields CDR1 SEHNR and CDR2 FQNEAQ (reference sequence). The length of the CDR3 is 13 residues.

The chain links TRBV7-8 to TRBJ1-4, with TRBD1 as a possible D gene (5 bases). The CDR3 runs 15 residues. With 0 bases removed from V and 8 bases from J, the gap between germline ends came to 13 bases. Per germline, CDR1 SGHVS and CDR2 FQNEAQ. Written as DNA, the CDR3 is TGTGCCAGCAGCTTAGCAGCAGGAGGGGAAGAAAAACTGTTTTTT. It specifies CASSLAAGGEEKLFF.

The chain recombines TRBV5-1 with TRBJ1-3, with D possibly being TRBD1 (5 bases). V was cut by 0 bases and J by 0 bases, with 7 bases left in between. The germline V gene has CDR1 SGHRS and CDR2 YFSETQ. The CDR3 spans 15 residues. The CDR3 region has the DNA TGCGCCAGCAGCTTGGACAGGAGCTCTGGAAACACCATATATTTT. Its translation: CASSLDRSSGNTIYF.

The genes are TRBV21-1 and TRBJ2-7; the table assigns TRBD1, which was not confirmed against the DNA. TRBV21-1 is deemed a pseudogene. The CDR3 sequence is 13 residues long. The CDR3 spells CASGKTGGYEQYF. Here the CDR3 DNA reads TGTGCCAGCGGTAAGACAGGGGGCTACGAGCAGTACTTC.

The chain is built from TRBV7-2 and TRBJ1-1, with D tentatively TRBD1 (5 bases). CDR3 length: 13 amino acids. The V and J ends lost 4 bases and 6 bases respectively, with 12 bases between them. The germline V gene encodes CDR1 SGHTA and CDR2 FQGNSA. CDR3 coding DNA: TGTGCCAGCAGCTACGGGGGTTCGCCTGAAGCTTTCTTT. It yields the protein CASSYGGSPEAFF.

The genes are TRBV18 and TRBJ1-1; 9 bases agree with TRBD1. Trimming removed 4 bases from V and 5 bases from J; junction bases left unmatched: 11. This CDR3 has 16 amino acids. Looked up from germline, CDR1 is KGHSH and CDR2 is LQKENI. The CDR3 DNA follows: TGTGCCAGCTCACAAACGACAGGGGGTGGTAGTACTGAAGCTTTCTTT. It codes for CASSQTTGGGSTEAFF. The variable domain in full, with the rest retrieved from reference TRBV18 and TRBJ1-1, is NAGVMQNPRHLVRRRGQEARLRCSPMKGHSHVYWYRQLPEEGLKFMVYLQKENIIDESGMPKERFSAEFPKEGPSILRIQQVVRGDSAAYFCASSQTTGGGSTEAFFGQGTRLTVV.

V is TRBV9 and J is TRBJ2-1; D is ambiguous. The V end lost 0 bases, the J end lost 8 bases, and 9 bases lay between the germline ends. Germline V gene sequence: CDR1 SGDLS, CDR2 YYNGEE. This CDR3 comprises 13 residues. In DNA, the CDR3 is TGTGCCAGCAGCGTAGGGCAGTCCCATGAGCAGTTCTTC. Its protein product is CASSVGQSHEQFF.

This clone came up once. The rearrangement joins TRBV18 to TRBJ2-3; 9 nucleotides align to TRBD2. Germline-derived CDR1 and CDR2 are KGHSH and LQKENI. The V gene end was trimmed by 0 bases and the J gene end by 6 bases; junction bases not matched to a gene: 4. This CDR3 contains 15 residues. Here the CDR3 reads CASSPPIAGEDTQYF. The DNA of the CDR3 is TGTGCCAGCTCACCACCTATAGCGGGGGAGGATACGCAGTATTTT.

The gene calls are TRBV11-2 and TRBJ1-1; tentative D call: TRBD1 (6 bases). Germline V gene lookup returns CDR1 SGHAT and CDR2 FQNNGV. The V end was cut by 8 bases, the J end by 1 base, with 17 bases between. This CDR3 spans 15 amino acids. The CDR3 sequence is CASQGGGIGNTEAFF. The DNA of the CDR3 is TGTGCCAGCCAGGGAGGGGGGATTGGGAACACTGAAGCTTTCTTT. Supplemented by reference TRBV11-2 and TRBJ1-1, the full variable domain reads EAGVAQSPRYKIIEKRQSVAFWCNPISGHATLYWYQQILGQGPKLLIQFQNNGVVDDSQLPKDRFSAERLKGVDSTLKIQPAKLEDSAVYLCASQGGGIGNTEAFFGQGTRLTVV.